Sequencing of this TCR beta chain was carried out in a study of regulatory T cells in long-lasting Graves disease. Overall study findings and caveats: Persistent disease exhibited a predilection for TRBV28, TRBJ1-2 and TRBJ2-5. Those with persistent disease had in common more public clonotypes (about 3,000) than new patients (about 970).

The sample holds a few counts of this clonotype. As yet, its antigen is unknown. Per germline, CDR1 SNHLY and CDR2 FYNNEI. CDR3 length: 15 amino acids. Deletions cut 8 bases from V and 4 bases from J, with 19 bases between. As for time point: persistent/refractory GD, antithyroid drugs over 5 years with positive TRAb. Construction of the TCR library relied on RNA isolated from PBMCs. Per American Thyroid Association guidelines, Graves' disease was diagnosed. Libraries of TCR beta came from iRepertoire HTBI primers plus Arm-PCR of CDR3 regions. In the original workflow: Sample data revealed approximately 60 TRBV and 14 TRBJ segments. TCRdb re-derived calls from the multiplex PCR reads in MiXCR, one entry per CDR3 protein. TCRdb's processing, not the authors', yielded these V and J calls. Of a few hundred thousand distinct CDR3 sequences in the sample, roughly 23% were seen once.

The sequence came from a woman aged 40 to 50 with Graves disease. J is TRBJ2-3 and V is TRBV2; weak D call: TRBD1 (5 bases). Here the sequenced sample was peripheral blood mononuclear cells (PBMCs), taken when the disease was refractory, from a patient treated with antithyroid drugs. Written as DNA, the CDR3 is TGTGCCAGCTCTGCTGAAAGGGGCGCATCAGATACGCAGTATTTT. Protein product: CASSAERGASDTQYF.